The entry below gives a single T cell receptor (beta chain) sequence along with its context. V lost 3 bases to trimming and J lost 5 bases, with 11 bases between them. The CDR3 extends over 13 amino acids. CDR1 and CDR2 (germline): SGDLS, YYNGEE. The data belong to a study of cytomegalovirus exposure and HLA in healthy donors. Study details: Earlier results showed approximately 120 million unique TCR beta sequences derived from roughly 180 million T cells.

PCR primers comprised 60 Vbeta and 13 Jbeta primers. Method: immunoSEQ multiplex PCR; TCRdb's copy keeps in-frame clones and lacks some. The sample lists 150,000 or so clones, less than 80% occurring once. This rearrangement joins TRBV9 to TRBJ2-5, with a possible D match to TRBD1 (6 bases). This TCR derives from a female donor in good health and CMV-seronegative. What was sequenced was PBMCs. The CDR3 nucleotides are TGTGCCAGCAGCGAGGGGGTGGATGAGACCCAGTACTTC. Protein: CASSEGVDETQYF.